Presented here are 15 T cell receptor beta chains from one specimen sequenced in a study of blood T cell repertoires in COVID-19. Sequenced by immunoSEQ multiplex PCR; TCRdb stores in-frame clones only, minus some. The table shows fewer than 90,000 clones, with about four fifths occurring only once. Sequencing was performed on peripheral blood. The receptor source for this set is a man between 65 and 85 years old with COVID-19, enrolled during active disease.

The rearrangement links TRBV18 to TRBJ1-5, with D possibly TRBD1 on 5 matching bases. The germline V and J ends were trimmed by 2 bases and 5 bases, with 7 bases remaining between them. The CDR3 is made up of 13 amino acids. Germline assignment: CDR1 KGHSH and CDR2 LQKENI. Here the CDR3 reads CASSPDSHQPQHF. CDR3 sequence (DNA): TGTGCCAGCTCACCAGACAGTCATCAGCCCCAGCATTTT.

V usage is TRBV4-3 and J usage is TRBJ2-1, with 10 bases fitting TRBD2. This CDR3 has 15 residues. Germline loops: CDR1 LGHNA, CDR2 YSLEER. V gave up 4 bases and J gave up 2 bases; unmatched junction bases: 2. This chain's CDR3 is CASSPGLAPYNEQFF. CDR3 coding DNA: TGCGCCAGCAGCCCGGGACTAGCGCCCTACAATGAGCAGTTCTTC.

CDR3 in amino acids: CASSNEPPKDRGGHTEAFF. The CDR3 nucleotides are TGTGCCAGCAGCAATGAGCCCCCGAAAGACAGGGGGGGGCACACTGAAGCTTTCTTT. The J gene is TRBJ1-1, the V gene TRBV21-1; the table calls TRBD1, which could not be checked here. TRBV21-1 is a documented pseudogene. CDR3 length equals 19 residues.

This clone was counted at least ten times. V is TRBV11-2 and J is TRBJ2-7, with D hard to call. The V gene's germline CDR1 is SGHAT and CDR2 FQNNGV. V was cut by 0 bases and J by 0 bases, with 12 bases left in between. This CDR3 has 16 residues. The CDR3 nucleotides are TGTGCCAGCAGCTTAGATGGTCAAATCGGCTCCTACGAGCAGTACTTC. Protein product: CASSLDGQIGSYEQYF.

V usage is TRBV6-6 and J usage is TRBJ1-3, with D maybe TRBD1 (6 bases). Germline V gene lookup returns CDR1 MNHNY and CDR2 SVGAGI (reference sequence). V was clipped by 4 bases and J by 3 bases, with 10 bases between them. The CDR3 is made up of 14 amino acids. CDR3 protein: CASSSGDNGNTIYF. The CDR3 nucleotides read TGTGCCAGCAGTTCAGGGGATAATGGAAACACCATATATTTT.

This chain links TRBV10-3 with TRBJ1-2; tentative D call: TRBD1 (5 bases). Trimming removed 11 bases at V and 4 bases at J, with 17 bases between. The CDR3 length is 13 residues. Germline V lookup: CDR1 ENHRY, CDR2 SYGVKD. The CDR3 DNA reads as TGTGCCGTCCACGGGGGGGTCGGCTATGGCTACACCTTC. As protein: CAVHGGVGYGYTF.

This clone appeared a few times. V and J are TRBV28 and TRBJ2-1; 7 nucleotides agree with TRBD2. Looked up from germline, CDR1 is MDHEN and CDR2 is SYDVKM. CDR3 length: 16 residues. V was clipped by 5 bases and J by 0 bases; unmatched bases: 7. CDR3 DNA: TGTGCCAGCAGTCCCCTAGCGGACTTCTCCTACAATGAGCAGTTCTTC. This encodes CASSPLADFSYNEQFF.

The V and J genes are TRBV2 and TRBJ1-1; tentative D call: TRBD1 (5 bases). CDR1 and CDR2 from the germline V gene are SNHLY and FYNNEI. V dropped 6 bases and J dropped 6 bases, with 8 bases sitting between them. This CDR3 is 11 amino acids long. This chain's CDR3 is CASRQGPEAFF. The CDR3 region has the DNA TGTGCCAGCAGGCAGGGCCCTGAAGCTTTCTTT.

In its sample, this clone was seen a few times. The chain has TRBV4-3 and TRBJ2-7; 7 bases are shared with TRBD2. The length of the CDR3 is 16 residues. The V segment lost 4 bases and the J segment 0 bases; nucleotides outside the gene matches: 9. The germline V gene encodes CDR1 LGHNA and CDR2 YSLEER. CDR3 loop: CASSLELGGSSYEQYF. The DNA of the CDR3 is TGCGCCAGCAGCCTGGAATTGGGGGGGAGCTCCTACGAGCAGTACTTC.

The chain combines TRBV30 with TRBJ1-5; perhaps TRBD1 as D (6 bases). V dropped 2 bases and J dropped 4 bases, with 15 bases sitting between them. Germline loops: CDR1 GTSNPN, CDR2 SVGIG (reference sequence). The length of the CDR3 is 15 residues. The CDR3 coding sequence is TGTGCCTGGAGTAGCCTGGGGACACCAAATCAGCCCCAGCATTTT. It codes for CAWSSLGTPNQPQHF. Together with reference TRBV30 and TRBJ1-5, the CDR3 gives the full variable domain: SQTIHQWPATLVQPVGSPLSLECTVEGTSNPNLYWYRQAAGRGLQLLFYSVGIGQISSEVPQNLSASRPQDRQFILSSKKLLLSDSGFYLCAWSSLGTPNQPQHFGDGTRLSIL.

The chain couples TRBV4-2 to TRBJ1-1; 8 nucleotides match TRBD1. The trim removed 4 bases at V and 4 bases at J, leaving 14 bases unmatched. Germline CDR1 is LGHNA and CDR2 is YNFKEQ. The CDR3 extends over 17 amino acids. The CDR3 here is CASSRSAGTGSFTEAFF. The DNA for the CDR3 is TGTGCCAGCAGCCGTAGTGCCGGGACAGGCAGTTTCACTGAAGCTTTCTTT.

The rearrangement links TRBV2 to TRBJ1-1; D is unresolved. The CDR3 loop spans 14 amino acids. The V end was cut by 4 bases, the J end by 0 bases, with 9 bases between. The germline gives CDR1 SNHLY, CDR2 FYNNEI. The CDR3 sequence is CASSGEIMNTEAFF. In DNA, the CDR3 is TGTGCCAGCAGTGGAGAGATAATGAACACTGAAGCTTTCTTT.

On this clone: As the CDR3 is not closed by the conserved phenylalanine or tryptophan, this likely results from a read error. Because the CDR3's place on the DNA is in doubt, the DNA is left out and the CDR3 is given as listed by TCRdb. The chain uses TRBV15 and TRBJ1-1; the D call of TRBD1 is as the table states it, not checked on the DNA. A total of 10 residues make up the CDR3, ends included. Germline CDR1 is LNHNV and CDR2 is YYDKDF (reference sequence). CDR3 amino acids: CATSRSLHSL.

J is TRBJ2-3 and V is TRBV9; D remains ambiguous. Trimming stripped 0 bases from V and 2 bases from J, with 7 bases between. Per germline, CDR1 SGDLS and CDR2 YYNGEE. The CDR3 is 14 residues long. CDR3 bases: TGTGCCAGCAGCGTAGGGTACTCCACAGATACGCAGTATTTT. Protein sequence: CASSVGYSTDTQYF.

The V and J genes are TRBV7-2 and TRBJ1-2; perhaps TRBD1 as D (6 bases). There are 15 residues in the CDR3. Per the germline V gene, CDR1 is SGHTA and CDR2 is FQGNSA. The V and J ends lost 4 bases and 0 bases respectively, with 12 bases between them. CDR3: CASSSPGATNYGYTF. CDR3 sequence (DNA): TGTGCCAGCAGCTCCCCAGGGGCCACTAACTATGGCTACACCTTC.